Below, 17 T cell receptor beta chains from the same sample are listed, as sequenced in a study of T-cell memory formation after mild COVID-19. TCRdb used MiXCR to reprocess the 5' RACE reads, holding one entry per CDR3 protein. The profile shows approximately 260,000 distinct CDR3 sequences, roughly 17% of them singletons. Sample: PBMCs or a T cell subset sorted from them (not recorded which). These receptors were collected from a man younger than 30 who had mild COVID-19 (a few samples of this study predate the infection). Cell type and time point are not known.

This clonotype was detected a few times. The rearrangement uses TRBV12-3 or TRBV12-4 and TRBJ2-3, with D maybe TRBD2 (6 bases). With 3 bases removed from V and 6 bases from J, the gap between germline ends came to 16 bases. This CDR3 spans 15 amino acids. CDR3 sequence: CASSLGRLSGDTQYF. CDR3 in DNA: TGTGCCAGCAGTTTGGGGAGGCTTTCCGGGGATACGCAGTATTTT.

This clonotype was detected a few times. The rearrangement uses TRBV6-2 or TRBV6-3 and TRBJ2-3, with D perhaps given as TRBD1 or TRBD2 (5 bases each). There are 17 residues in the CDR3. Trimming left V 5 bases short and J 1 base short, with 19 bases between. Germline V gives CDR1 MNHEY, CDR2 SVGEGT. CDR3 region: CASSIPGTAPRTDTQYF. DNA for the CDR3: TGTGCCAGCAGTATTCCCGGGACCGCACCTCGCACAGATACGCAGTATTTT.

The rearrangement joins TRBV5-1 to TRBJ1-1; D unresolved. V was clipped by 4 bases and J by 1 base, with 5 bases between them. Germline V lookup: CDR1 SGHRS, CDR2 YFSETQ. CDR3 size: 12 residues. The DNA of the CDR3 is TGCGCCAGCAGCCCAGAGAACACTGAAGCTTTCTTT. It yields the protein CASSPENTEAFF.

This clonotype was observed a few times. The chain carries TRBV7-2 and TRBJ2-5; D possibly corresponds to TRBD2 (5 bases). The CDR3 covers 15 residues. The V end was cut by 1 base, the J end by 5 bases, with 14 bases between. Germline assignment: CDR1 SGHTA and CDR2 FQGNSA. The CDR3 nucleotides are TGTGCCAGCAGCTTAGTTGCGGTCCCGGGGGAGACCCAGTACTTC. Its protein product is CASSLVAVPGETQYF.

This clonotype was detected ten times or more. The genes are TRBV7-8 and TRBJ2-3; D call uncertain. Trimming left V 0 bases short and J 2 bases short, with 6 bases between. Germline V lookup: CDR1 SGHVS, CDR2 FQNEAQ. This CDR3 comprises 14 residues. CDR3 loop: CASSLAGFTDTQYF. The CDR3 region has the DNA TGTGCCAGCAGCTTAGCGGGGTTCACAGATACGCAGTATTTT.

This CDR3 reads CASSLEGKVGYGYTF. The CDR3 DNA is TGTGCCAGCAGCTTGGAGGGGAAGGTGGGCTATGGCTACACCTTC. The rearrangement links TRBV5-5 to TRBJ1-2; possibly TRBD1 for D (5 bases). CDR1 and CDR2 from the germline V gene are SGHKS and YYEKEE (reference sequence). The CDR3 has 15 amino acids. With 0 bases removed from V and 4 bases from J, the gap between germline ends came to 13 bases.

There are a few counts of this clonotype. The CDR3 sequence: CSVEGQGGQPQHF. CDR3 nucleotides: TGCAGCGTTGAAGGCCAGGGAGGGCAGCCCCAGCATTTT. The gene calls are TRBV29-1 and TRBJ1-5, with a possible D match to TRBD1 (5 bases). This CDR3 comprises 13 residues. V was cut by 1 base and J by 7 bases, with 11 bases left in between. Germline V gene lookup returns CDR1 SQVTM and CDR2 ANQGSEA.

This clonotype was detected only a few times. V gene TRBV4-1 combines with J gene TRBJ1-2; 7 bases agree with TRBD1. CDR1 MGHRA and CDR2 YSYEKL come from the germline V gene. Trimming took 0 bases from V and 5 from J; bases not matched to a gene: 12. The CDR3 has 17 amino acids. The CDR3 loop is CASSQDWTGAHPYGYTF. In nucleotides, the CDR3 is TGCGCCAGCAGCCAAGATTGGACAGGCGCCCACCCATATGGCTACACCTTC.

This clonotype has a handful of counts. The CDR3 DNA is TGTGCCAGCAGCCCCCTCCCTAAGGGGGTTGAGCAGTTCTTC. The encoded protein is CASSPLPKGVEQFF. V and J are TRBV7-3 and TRBJ2-1, with D tentatively TRBD1 (6 bases). This CDR3 comprises 14 residues. V shed 5 bases and J shed 9 bases, with 17 bases lying between them. Germline values: CDR1 SGHTA, CDR2 FQGTGA.

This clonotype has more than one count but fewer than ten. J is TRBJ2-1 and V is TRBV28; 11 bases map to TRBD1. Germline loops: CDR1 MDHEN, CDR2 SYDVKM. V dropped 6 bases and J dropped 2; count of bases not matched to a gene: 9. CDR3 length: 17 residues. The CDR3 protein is CASRTKAGQGAYNEQFF. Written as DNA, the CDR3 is TGTGCCAGCAGGACGAAGGCGGGACAGGGGGCCTACAATGAGCAGTTCTTC.

Here the CDR3 DNA reads TGTGCCGCCGGGGTGTTCGCTGGGGCCAACGTCCTGACTTTC. It translates to CAAGVFAGANVLTF. The chain is built from TRBV28 and TRBJ2-6, with D maybe TRBD2 (5 bases). CDR1 MDHEN and CDR2 SYDVKM come from the germline V gene. The CDR3 loop spans 14 amino acids. Trimming took off 11 bases at V and 2 bases at J, with 13 bases between the two ends.

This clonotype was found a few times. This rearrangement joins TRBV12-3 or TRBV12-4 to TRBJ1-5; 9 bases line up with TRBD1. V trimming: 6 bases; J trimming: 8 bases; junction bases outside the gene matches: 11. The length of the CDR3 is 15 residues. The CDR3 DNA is TGTGCCAGCAGCTCCACCGGGACAGGGAGGGAGCCCCAGCATTTT. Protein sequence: CASSSTGTGREPQHF.

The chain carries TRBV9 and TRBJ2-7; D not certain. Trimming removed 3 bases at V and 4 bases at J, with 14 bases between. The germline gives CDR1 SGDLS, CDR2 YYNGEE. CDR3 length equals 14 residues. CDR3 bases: TGTGCCAGCAGCGCAGATATGGAAGGATACGAGCAGTACGTC. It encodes CASSADMEGYEQYV.

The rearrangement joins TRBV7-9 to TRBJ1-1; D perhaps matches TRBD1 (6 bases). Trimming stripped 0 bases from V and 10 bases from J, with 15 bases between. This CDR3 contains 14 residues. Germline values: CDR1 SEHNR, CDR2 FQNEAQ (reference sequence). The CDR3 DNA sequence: TGTGCCAGCAGCTTAGCGGGTCAGGGGTGGGGAGCTTTCTTT. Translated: CASSLAGQGWGAFF.

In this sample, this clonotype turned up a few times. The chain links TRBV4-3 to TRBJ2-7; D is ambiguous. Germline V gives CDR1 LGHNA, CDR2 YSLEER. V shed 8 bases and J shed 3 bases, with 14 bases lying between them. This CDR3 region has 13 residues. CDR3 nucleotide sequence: TGCGCCAGCGACCAAGAGGCAGTCTACGAGCAGTACGTC. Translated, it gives CASDQEAVYEQYV.

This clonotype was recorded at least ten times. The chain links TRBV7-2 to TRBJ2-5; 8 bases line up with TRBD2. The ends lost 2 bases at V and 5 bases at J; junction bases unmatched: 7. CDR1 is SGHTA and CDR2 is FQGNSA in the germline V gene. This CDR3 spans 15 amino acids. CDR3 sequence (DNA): TGTGCCAGCAGCTTAAACGGGGGGGCCGGGGAGACCCAGTACTTC. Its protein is CASSLNGGAGETQYF. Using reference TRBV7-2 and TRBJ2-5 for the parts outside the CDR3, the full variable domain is GAGVSQSPSNKVTEKGKDVELRCDPISGHTALYWYRQSLGQGLEFLIYFQGNSAPDKSGLPSDRFSAERTGGSVSTLTIQRTQQEDSAVYLCASSLNGGAGETQYFGPGTRLLVL.

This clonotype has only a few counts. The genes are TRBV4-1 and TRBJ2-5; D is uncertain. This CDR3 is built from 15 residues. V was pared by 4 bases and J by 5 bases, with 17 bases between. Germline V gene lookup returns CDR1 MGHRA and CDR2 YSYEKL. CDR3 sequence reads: CASSPADRGLETQYF. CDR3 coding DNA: TGCGCCAGCAGCCCGGCGGACCGCGGTTTGGAGACCCAGTACTTC.